This T cell receptor (beta chain) emerged from a study of shared clonotypes between healthy human individuals. This clone was recorded once. Antigen specificity is unknown. Other DNA sequences in the sample encode the same CDR3. This CDR3 has 12 residues. The germline V gene has CDR1 MDHEN and CDR2 SYDVKM. Trimming took 3 bases from V and 8 from J; bases not matched to a gene: 3. Findings and caveats of the study: Tissues were not sampled, only blood, and their repertoires likely differ. Sharing of clonotypes among donors was expected to vary with sequencing depth.

On sorted subsets, replicate PCRs used roughly 220 ng DNA, or about 33,000 T cell genomes. Clones were sequenced by immunoSEQ multiplex PCR, and TCRdb holds only the in-frame ones, with some missing. The data contain about 2.3 million clones, 85% to 95% of them seen just once; the ten biggest clones take up 0.3% to 0.45%. The sample consisted of naive CD4+ T cells from PBMCs. Subset here: CD45RA+ positively selected. The chain combines TRBV28 with TRBJ1-2; TRBD1 agrees at 7 bases. This TCR came from a man aged 18 to 35 in good health. Some clones in this sample may be carry-over from other donors' samples. DNA of the CDR3: TGTGCCAGCAGTTTGAGGGGGCTGGGCTACACCTTC. Translating it yields CASSLRGLGYTF.